Sequencing of this T cell receptor beta chain was carried out in a study of T-cell memory formation after mild COVID-19. TCRdb passed the 5' RACE reads through MiXCR, listing each CDR3 protein once. There are about 240,000 distinct CDR3 sequences in the sample; 7.5% to 10% occur only once, and roughly a fifth lies in the top ten. This CDR3 comprises 11 residues. Germline V lookup: CDR1 MGHRA, CDR2 YSYEKL. The ends were cut back, 1 base at V and 8 bases at J, with 5 bases in the middle. This clonotype was counted at least ten times. V and J are TRBV4-1 and TRBJ1-2; no clear D gene. The sequencing input was PBMCs or a T cell subset sorted from them (not recorded which). This receptor was identified in a man aged 18 to 29 who had mild COVID-19 (a few samples of this study predate the infection). Cell type and time point are not known. CDR3 sequence: CASSQGRGYTF. In DNA form, the CDR3 reads TGCGCCAGCAGCCAAGGCCGGGGCTACACCTTC.